The rows below give T cell receptor beta chains drawn from one sample of a study. MiXCR was run by TCRdb on the 5' RACE reads, yielding one entry per CDR3 protein. The sample consists of about 5,200 distinct CDR3 sequences, 60% to 80% of them appearing once. Sequencing was performed on naive CD4+ T cells sorted from blood. The origin of the receptors is a female donor with breast cancer. The CDR3 runs from the conserved cysteine through the conserved F or W. Each record gives: clone size, J gene, D gene, V gene, CDR3 DNA, CDR3 protein. D genes are given only for firm matches. The listing skips clone size in some rows; elsewhere it reads once, few, many or a size class.

size: .
J: TRBJ2-2
D: TRBD2
V: TRBV20-1
DNA: TGCAGTGCTAGATCCCCACCAGTGGTCGGGACTAGCGGGAGGGCCCACACCGGGGAGCTGTTTTTT
CDR3: CSARSPPVVGTSGRAHTGELFF

size: few
J: TRBJ2-2
D: .
V: TRBV7-6
DNA: TGTGCCATTGGGCGGAGGAACACCGGGGAGCTGTTTTTT
CDR3: CAIGRRNTGELFF

size: .
J: TRBJ2-3
D: TRBD2
V: TRBV7-3
DNA: TGTGCCAGCAGCTTAAACGGCGGGAGTACAGATACGCAGTATTTT
CDR3: CASSLNGGSTDTQYF

size: .
J: TRBJ2-2
D: .
V: TRBV2
DNA: TGTGCCAGCGGCGGGGTCGGGGAGCTGTTTTTT
CDR3: CASGGVGELFF

size: once
J: TRBJ2-7
D: TRBD2
V: TRBV20-1
DNA: TGCAGTGCCCCCGACCCAGGGACTAGCGGACTCTACGAGCAGTACTTC
CDR3: CSAPDPGTSGLYEQYF

size: .
J: TRBJ2-3
D: TRBD2
V: TRBV6-5
DNA: TGTGCCAGCAGTTACCCCTCGCGGGGGGGATCTAGCACAGATACGCAGTATTTT
CDR3: CASSYPSRGGSSTDTQYF

size: .
J: TRBJ2-5
D: TRBD2
V: TRBV9
DNA: TGTGCCAGCAGTCCCAGAGAGCGGGGAGTCCAAGAGACCCAGTACTTC
CDR3: CASSPRERGVQETQYF

size: .
J: TRBJ2-1
D: TRBD1
V: TRBV5-1
DNA: TGCGCCAGCACCTCCTACCCGGGACAGGGGGCCGGTGAGCAGTTCTTC
CDR3: CASTSYPGQGAGEQFF

size: .
J: TRBJ1-2
D: .
V: TRBV7-9
DNA: TGTGCCAGCAGCCCGATCCAGGGAGCTAACTATGGCTACACCTTC
CDR3: CASSPIQGANYGYTF

size: .
J: TRBJ1-1
D: TRBD1
V: TRBV5-6
DNA: TGTGCCAGCTCCTACAGGGGGGGGACTGAAGCTTTCTTT
CDR3: CASSYRGGTEAFF

size: .
J: TRBJ1-3
D: .
V: TRBV11-3
DNA: TGTGCCAGCAGCTCCCCAGGGGCGCTCTTGGGAAACACCATATATTTT
CDR3: CASSSPGALLGNTIYF

size: .
J: TRBJ1-5
D: .
V: TRBV7-9
DNA: TGTGCCAGCAGCTGGGGGGGTCAGCCCCAGCATTTT
CDR3: CASSWGGQPQHF

size: .
J: TRBJ2-1
D: .
V: TRBV20-1
DNA: TGCAGCGCCCCAAGGGGCGGAAGCTCCTACAATGAGCAGTTCTTC
CDR3: CSAPRGGSSYNEQFF

size: .
J: TRBJ2-2
D: .
V: TRBV6-1
DNA: TGTGCCAGCAGTTTAGGGTCCGGGGAGCTGTTTTTT
CDR3: CASSLGSGELFF

size: .
J: TRBJ1-6
D: .
V: TRBV6-5
DNA: TGTGCCAGCAGTTACTCAACCTCAGGATCCGCGAATTCACCCCTCCACTTT
CDR3: CASSYSTSGSANSPLHF

size: .
J: TRBJ2-2
D: TRBD1
V: TRBV7-3
DNA: TGTGCCAGCAGCTCTGACAGGGGTCAGGACACCGGGGAGCTGTTTTTT
CDR3: CASSSDRGQDTGELFF

size: .
J: TRBJ2-3
D: .
V: TRBV20-1
DNA: TGCAGTGCTCCACACCCCGCCACAGATACGCAGTATTTT
CDR3: CSAPHPATDTQYF

size: few
J: TRBJ2-3
D: .
V: TRBV12-3/TRBV12-4
DNA: TGTGCCAGCAGTCTCACAGATACGCAGTATTTT
CDR3: CASSLTDTQYF

size: .
J: TRBJ1-5
D: .
V: TRBV20-1
DNA: TGCAGTGCTAGGGCTGGGGATGACAATCAGCCCCAGCATTTT
CDR3: CSARAGDDNQPQHF

size: once
J: TRBJ2-5
D: .
V: TRBV5-1
DNA: TGCGCCAGCAGCGGCGAACAAGAGACCCAGTACTTC
CDR3: CASSGEQETQYF

size: .
J: TRBJ2-5
D: .
V: TRBV29-1
DNA: TGCAGCGTTGAAACGCCCGGGTCAAGCAACCAAGAGACCCAGTACTTC
CDR3: CSVETPGSSNQETQYF

size: .
J: TRBJ1-5
D: .
V: TRBV5-4
DNA: TGTGCCAGCAGCTTGGACGGCATAATGGGACAGCCCCAGCATTTT
CDR3: CASSLDGIMGQPQHF

size: .
J: TRBJ1-5
D: .
V: TRBV15
DNA: TGTGCCACCAGCAGAAACCGGGGGCCCCAGCATTTT
CDR3: CATSRNRGPQHF

size: .
J: TRBJ2-1
D: TRBD2
V: TRBV11-2
DNA: TGTGCCAGCAGCTTGAGCGGGACTGGACGGGGTGAGCAGTTCTTC
CDR3: CASSLSGTGRGEQFF

size: few
J: TRBJ2-5
D: .
V: TRBV20-1
DNA: TGCAGTGCTAGTGGGGTGCCAGGTGCCCAAGAGACCCAGTACTTC
CDR3: CSASGVPGAQETQYF

size: few
J: TRBJ1-5
D: .
V: TRBV6-5
DNA: TGTGCCAGCAGTTACTCTGGGACGGGGAATCAGCCCCAGCATTTT
CDR3: CASSYSGTGNQPQHF

size: .
J: TRBJ1-5
D: TRBD1
V: TRBV2
DNA: TGTGCCAGCAACAGGGGGATGTTTCAGCCCCAGCATTTT
CDR3: CASNRGMFQPQHF

size: .
J: TRBJ1-6
D: TRBD1
V: TRBV4-1
DNA: TGCGCCAGCAGCCAAGGGACAGGGGGGTCTTCACCCCTCCACTTT
CDR3: CASSQGTGGSSPLHF